One sample yielded the 29 T cell receptor beta chains listed below, sequenced in a study of T cells expressing NK-cell markers (dated by TCRdb to about 2020). The library was produced with 5' RACE. The sample was run on an Illumina HiSeq 2000. Following reprocessing of the reads by TCRdb, the data hold one row per CDR3 protein sequence and no DNA is available. The sample table on file contains around 550,000 distinct CDR3 sequences. Of the sample, roughly 3.6% is held by the ten largest clones. Sequenced: blood T cells: a sorted CD56 or NKG2C T cell subset, CD4+ or CD8+ T cells, or bulk PBMC T cells (not recorded which). These receptor sequences come from a young man in good health. Donor details come from another sample of the same person, matched by shared clones.

The chain is built from TRBV12-3 or TRBV12-4 and TRBJ1-1. CDR3 size: 15 residues. The CDR3: CASSLGNSRGTEAFF.

The J gene is TRBJ2-7, the V gene TRBV27; absent DNA, TCRdb's TRBD1 call cannot be checked. The CDR3 sequence is 14 residues long. Germline CDR1 and CDR2: MNHEY and SMNVEV (reference sequence). The CDR3 reads CASSLGQGIPEQYF.

The V gene is TRBV11-2, the J gene TRBJ2-7; TCRdb gives TRBD1 as the D gene, but with no DNA this cannot be confirmed. There are 13 residues in the CDR3. The germline V gene encodes CDR1 SGHAT and CDR2 FQNNGV. CDR3 loop: CASSFGTGDEQYF. The full variable domain, its missing parts supplied by reference TRBV11-2 and TRBJ2-7, is EAGVAQSPRYKIIEKRQSVAFWCNPISGHATLYWYQQILGQGPKLLIQFQNNGVVDDSQLPKDRFSAERLKGVDSTLKIQPAKLEDSAVYLCASSFGTGDEQYFGPGTRLTVT.

V is TRBV18 and J is TRBJ2-1; absent DNA, TCRdb's TRBD2 call cannot be checked. CDR1 KGHSH and CDR2 LQKENI come from the germline V gene. This CDR3 is built from 16 residues. The CDR3 spells CASSPVTSGVYNEQFF.

V and J are TRBV7-2 and TRBJ2-1; with no DNA, the TCRdb D assignment of TRBD2 cannot be verified. The CDR3 has 13 amino acids. The germline V gene encodes CDR1 SGHTA and CDR2 FQGNSA. The CDR3 is CASSPGLSRAQFF.

CDR3 residues: CASSEGSATYTDTQYF. The gene calls are TRBV2 and TRBJ2-3; the D call from TCRdb, TRBD2, cannot be confirmed without DNA. This CDR3 contains 16 residues. Germline V gives CDR1 SNHLY, CDR2 FYNNEI.

The gene calls are TRBV7-9 and TRBJ1-1; TCRdb gives TRBD1 as the D gene, but with no DNA this cannot be confirmed. CDR3 size: 15 residues. Germline-derived CDR1 and CDR2 are SEHNR and FQNEAQ (reference sequence). CDR3 sequence: CASSLITGTGGTDFF.

V is TRBV19 and J is TRBJ2-2; TCRdb's D gene call, TRBD2, goes unchecked for lack of DNA. The CDR3 totals 14 residues. CDR1 is LNHDA and CDR2 is SQIVND in the germline V gene (reference sequence). Here the CDR3 reads CASSGVAGAGELFF.

This chain joins TRBV6-2 or TRBV6-3 and TRBJ1-1; TCRdb selects TRBD1, and the lack of DNA leaves this call unchecked. The CDR3 sequence is 13 residues long. Germline V lookup: CDR1 MNHEY, CDR2 SVGEGT. The CDR3 loop is CASSWGPATEAFF.

V usage is TRBV25-1 and J usage is TRBJ1-5; TCRdb lists TRBD1, though no DNA is available to test this call. This CDR3 comprises 14 residues. Germline CDR1 and CDR2: MGHDK and SYGVNS. The CDR3 region is CASSRGATGQPQHF.

The rearrangement uses TRBV5-1 and TRBJ2-1; the D call from TCRdb, TRBD1, cannot be confirmed without DNA. The germline V gene has CDR1 SGHRS and CDR2 YFSETQ. This CDR3 has 14 amino acids. CDR3 protein: CASSLARGLNEQFF.

The genes are TRBV10-3 and TRBJ2-2; TCRdb lists TRBD2, though no DNA is available to test this call. Germline loops: CDR1 ENHRY, CDR2 SYGVKD. The CDR3 totals 16 residues. The CDR3 reads CAIAGTSGRKTGELFF.

The chain combines TRBV10-3 with TRBJ1-1; TCRdb designates TRBD1, a call that cannot be tested without DNA. Germline V gene sequence: CDR1 ENHRY, CDR2 SYGVKD. The CDR3 has 13 residues. CDR3 sequence reads: CAISDGAPIVAFF.

The J gene is TRBJ2-7, the V gene TRBV7-2; TCRdb selects TRBD1, and the lack of DNA leaves this call unchecked. This CDR3 spans 15 amino acids. CDR1 and CDR2 from the germline V gene are SGHTA and FQGNSA. CDR3 in amino acids: CASSLVPGESYEQYF.

The V call is TRBV6-1, the J call TRBJ2-1; TCRdb selects TRBD1, and the lack of DNA leaves this call unchecked. The CDR3 is made up of 14 amino acids. CDR1 and CDR2 (germline): MNHNS, SASEGT. CDR3 sequence: CASSTPDPYNEQFF.

V and J are TRBV5-1 and TRBJ1-5; TCRdb calls TRBD1, which cannot be checked without DNA. Germline-derived CDR1 and CDR2 are SGHRS and YFSETQ. This CDR3 comprises 18 residues. CDR3 protein: CASSLGPTGLGGIQPQHF.

This chain uses TRBV5-5 with TRBJ1-2; TCRdb outputs TRBD1, but without DNA this stays unchecked. The CDR3 consists of 15 residues. Germline CDR1 is SGHKS and CDR2 is YYEKEE (reference sequence). The CDR3 spells CASSLDGQGVYGYTF.

The CDR3 sequence: CASSLADTGGASSYEQYF. This chain joins TRBV5-5 and TRBJ2-7; TCRdb returns TRBD1, unconfirmable since there is no DNA. There are 18 residues in the CDR3. The germline CDR1 and CDR2 sequences are SGHKS and YYEKEE (reference sequence).

This rearrangement joins TRBV9 to TRBJ2-5; TCRdb names TRBD2, which stays unverified in the absence of DNA. Germline CDR1 and CDR2: SGDLS and YYNGEE. This CDR3 has 16 residues. The CDR3 sequence: CASSPDSRSGMETQYF.

The rearrangement uses TRBV7-3 and TRBJ2-2. This CDR3 is built from 16 residues. Germline CDR1 SGHTA, CDR2 FQGTGA. CDR3 sequence reads: CASSLNSLTNTGELFF.

The gene calls are TRBV28 and TRBJ1-1. CDR3 length: 16 residues. Per germline, CDR1 MDHEN and CDR2 SYDVKM. CDR3 residues: CASENSSFLRNTEAFF.

The rearrangement joins TRBV10-2 to TRBJ1-1; absent DNA, TCRdb's TRBD1 call cannot be checked. The CDR3 loop spans 15 amino acids. In germline, CDR1 is WSHSY, CDR2 SAAADI. The CDR3 loop is CASRRTDRVSTEAFF.

The CDR3: CASSLDRALFTGELFF. The J gene is TRBJ2-2, the V gene TRBV5-1; TCRdb calls TRBD1, which cannot be checked without DNA. This CDR3 region has 16 residues. In germline, CDR1 is SGHRS, CDR2 YFSETQ. The variable domain in full, completed from reference TRBV5-1 and TRBJ2-2, reads KAGVTQTPRYLIKTRGQQVTLSCSPISGHRSVSWYQQTPGQGLQFLFEYFSETQRNKGNFPGRFSGRQFSNSRSEMNVSTLELGDSALYLCASSLDRALFTGELFFGEGSRLTVL.

The chain links TRBV20-1 to TRBJ1-5. From germline, CDR1 is DFQATT and CDR2 SNEGSKA (reference sequence). The CDR3 has 11 residues. This chain's CDR3 is CSASLGQPQHF.

The chain uses TRBV4-2 and TRBJ2-3; the TRBD1 assignment by TCRdb is unverifiable without DNA. Germline V gene data show CDR1 as LGHNA and CDR2 as YNFKEQ. The CDR3 length is 18 residues. CDR3: CASSHPGLGQGAGDTQYF.

This chain uses TRBV11-2 with TRBJ2-3. The CDR3 consists of 14 residues. Germline loops: CDR1 SGHAT, CDR2 FQNNGV. The CDR3 here is CASSLQGRTDTQYF.

V gene TRBV7-2 combines with J gene TRBJ2-7; TCRdb outputs TRBD2, but without DNA this stays unchecked. CDR1 and CDR2 from the germline V gene are SGHTA and FQGNSA. This CDR3 has 15 residues. CDR3 loop: CASSLDGRAGYEQYF.

The CDR3 here is CASSQQQGPGSYEQYF. The V and J genes are TRBV4-3 and TRBJ2-7; lacking DNA, the TRBD1 call made by TCRdb goes unchecked. CDR1 is LGHNA, CDR2 YSLEER, per germline. The CDR3 covers 16 residues.

The gene calls are TRBV11-3 and TRBJ2-7; TCRdb's assignment of TRBD1 cannot be checked, as there is no DNA. Germline V CDR1 and CDR2: SGHNT, YENEEA. CDR3 length: 15 residues. CDR3 in amino acids: CASSFQTEMPFEQYF.